The 32 T cell receptor beta chains reported below all come from one sample, sequenced in a study of PD-1 blockade in mismatch repair-deficient tumors. The data were produced by immunoSEQ multiplex PCR, yet TCRdb's version contains in-frame clones alone and is incomplete. Of about 14,000 clones listed, around 86% are singletons. Antigens for these TCRs are unknown. Regarding time point: approximately 10-day in vitro stimulation with candidate neoantigen peptide 6. The sequencing here drew on cells cultured in vitro, taken from a patient treated with pembrolizumab. These receptors were obtained from an adult with mismatch repair-deficient cancer.

The V and J genes are TRBV7-9 and TRBJ2-5; D may be TRBD1 (5 bases). Germline V gene data show CDR1 as SEHNR and CDR2 as FQNEAQ (reference sequence). The V and J ends lost 2 bases and 4 bases respectively, with 5 bases between them. The CDR3 consists of 12 residues. CDR3 sequence (DNA): TGTGCCAGCAGCTTACAGGGAGAGACCCAGTACTTC. Protein: CASSLQGETQYF.

V usage is TRBV2 and J usage is TRBJ2-3; 7 bases are a match to TRBD1. This CDR3 has 14 amino acids. The V gene's germline CDR1 is SNHLY and CDR2 FYNNEI. V shed 11 bases, J shed 2 bases, and the junction held 10 bases outside the gene matches. CDR3 sequence (DNA): TGTGCCGGCGAAACAGGGGTCGCCACAGATACGCAGTATTTT. Protein: CAGETGVATDTQYF.

The J gene is TRBJ1-4, the V gene TRBV6-1; D gene unclear. CDR1 and CDR2 from the germline V gene are MNHNS and SASEGT. V was cut by 4 bases and J by 0 bases, with 12 bases left in between. The CDR3 runs to 16 residues. The CDR3 nucleotides read TGTGCCAGCAGTGCCGTCTCATTAGCAACTAATGAAAAACTGTTTTTT. Translation gives CASSAVSLATNEKLFF.

V is TRBV27 and J is TRBJ2-7, with D uncertain. Trimming pared 0 bases from V and 1 base from J, leaving 10 bases between. The CDR3 covers 15 residues. The germline gives CDR1 MNHEY, CDR2 SMNVEV (reference sequence). The CDR3 nucleotides read TGTGCCAGCAGTTTATCCTGGACGCAGTCCTACGAGCAGTACTTC. Encoded protein: CASSLSWTQSYEQYF.

This clone was seen a few times. This rearrangement joins TRBV28 to TRBJ1-5; 9 positions match TRBD1. Losses at the gene ends were 7 bases for V and 6 bases for J; bases not matched to a gene: 7. Germline CDR1 is MDHEN and CDR2 is SYDVKM. This CDR3 has 14 residues. DNA of the CDR3: TGTGCCAGCATTGTCGGGGACAGGGCTCAGCCCCAGCATTTT. This encodes CASIVGDRAQPQHF. Looking up the rest from reference TRBV28 and TRBJ1-5 gives the full variable domain: DVKVTQSSRYLVKRTGEKVFLECVQDMDHENMFWYRQDPGLGLRLIYFSYDVKMKEKGDIPEGYSVSREKKERFSLILESASTNQTSMYLCASIVGDRAQPQHFGDGTRLSIL.

The chain uses TRBV29-1 and TRBJ2-3; D unresolved. With 1 base removed from V and 3 bases from J, the gap between germline ends came to 11 bases. The germline V gene encodes CDR1 SQVTM and CDR2 ANQGSEA. The CDR3 consists of 14 residues. This CDR3 reads CSVEGRSETDTQYF. The CDR3 nucleotides are TGCAGCGTTGAAGGAAGGTCAGAAACAGATACGCAGTATTTT.

J is TRBJ2-7 and V is TRBV5-6; the D is unclear. CDR3 size: 14 residues. CDR1 is SGHDT and CDR2 is YYEEEE in the germline V gene. V lost 4 bases and J 0 bases, leaving 11 bases between the germline ends. The CDR3 DNA reads TGTGCCAGCAGCCGCGGATTTAGCTCCTACGAGCAGTACTTC. Translated, it gives CASSRGFSSYEQYF.

This sequence joins TRBV27 and TRBJ2-1; no clear D gene. This CDR3 comprises 11 residues. CDR1 MNHEY and CDR2 SMNVEV come from the germline V gene (reference sequence). V shed 6 bases and J shed 10 bases, with 10 bases lying between them. The CDR3 is CASRSQGEQFF. The CDR3 DNA reads TGTGCCAGCAGGTCCCAAGGGGAGCAGTTCTTC.

The chain recombines TRBV27 with TRBJ2-5; TRBD1 matches at 8 bases. Near its end, the DNA agrees better with TRBJ2-7, so the J call may be wrong. CDR3 length: 13 residues. CDR1 MNHEY and CDR2 SMNVEV come from the germline V gene (reference sequence). CDR3 region: CASSRRTGYEQYF. Here the CDR3 DNA reads TGTGCCAGCAGCCGCCGGACAGGGTACGAGCAGTACTTC.

This rearrangement joins TRBV5-6 to TRBJ2-7; 10 bases agree with TRBD2. V shed 0 bases and J 2 bases; nucleotides not matched to a gene: 11. The CDR3 has 18 amino acids. Germline V lookup: CDR1 SGHDT, CDR2 YYEEEE. CDR3 protein: CASSLEWASGSLAYEQYF. The CDR3 DNA reads TGTGCCAGCAGCTTGGAATGGGCTAGCGGGAGTCTAGCCTACGAGCAGTACTTC.

The V and J genes are TRBV10-3 and TRBJ2-7; 7 bases match TRBD1. The germline V gene encodes CDR1 ENHRY and CDR2 SYGVKD. J gave up 0 bases and V 5 bases, and 4 bases lay outside the gene matches. The CDR3 totals 14 residues. CDR3 protein: CAISRDRASYEQYF. The CDR3 region has the DNA TGTGCCATCAGTCGAGACAGGGCCTCCTACGAGCAGTACTTC.

The rearrangement uses TRBV29-1 and TRBJ1-2, with 10 bases that match TRBD1. CDR3 length equals 13 residues. CDR1 is SQVTM, CDR2 ANQGSEA, per germline. V lost 6 bases, J lost 8 bases, and 9 bases stayed unmatched. This chain's CDR3 is CSVARQGANGYTF. Here the CDR3 DNA reads TGCAGCGTGGCAAGACAGGGGGCCAACGGCTACACCTTC.

The chain combines TRBV4-1 with TRBJ2-7; the D is unclear. Germline assignment: CDR1 MGHRA and CDR2 YSYEKL. The CDR3 has 15 amino acids. V was shortened by 0 bases and J by 5 bases, with 14 bases between the two germline ends. The CDR3 loop is CASSQDPSRKDEQYF. The CDR3 coding sequence is TGCGCCAGCAGCCAAGATCCATCTAGAAAGGACGAGCAGTACTTC.

The chain carries TRBV30 and TRBJ2-5; D may be TRBD2 (6 bases). Germline V gives CDR1 GTSNPN, CDR2 SVGIG (reference sequence). V gave up 2 bases and J gave up 1 base, with 8 bases separating them. The CDR3 length is 13 residues. The CDR3 sequence is CAWSWGVQETQYF. In nucleotides, the CDR3 is TGTGCCTGGAGTTGGGGGGTCCAAGAGACCCAGTACTTC. Based on the CDR3 plus reference TRBV30 and TRBJ2-5, the full variable domain is SQTIHQWPATLVQPVGSPLSLECTVEGTSNPNLYWYRQAAGRGLQLLFYSVGIGQISSEVPQNLSASRPQDRQFILSSKKLLLSDSGFYLCAWSWGVQETQYFGPGTRLLVL.

The V gene is TRBV5-1, the J gene TRBJ2-1; D unresolved. The length of the CDR3 is 15 residues. Between the trimmed V and J ends, which lost 0 bases and 7 bases, there was a span of 14 bases. Germline lookup yields CDR1 SGHRS and CDR2 YFSETQ. The CDR3: CASSLASSGLNEQFF. CDR3 coding DNA: TGCGCCAGCAGCTTGGCATCCAGTGGGTTGAATGAGCAGTTCTTC.

The chain joins TRBV19 to TRBJ1-1; D is unresolved. V gave up 5 bases and J gave up 6 bases, with 19 bases separating them. The length of the CDR3 is 15 residues. From germline, CDR1 is LNHDA and CDR2 SQIVND (reference sequence). The CDR3 DNA reads as TGTGCCAGTAGTTTAGGGCAGTACCTTAACGCTGAAGCTTTCTTT. This codes for CASSLGQYLNAEAFF.

The rearrangement links TRBV5-6 to TRBJ1-1; weak D call: TRBD1 (6 bases). The CDR3 contains 14 residues. Trimming stripped 2 bases from V and 4 bases from J, with 12 bases between. Germline V CDR1 and CDR2: SGHDT, YYEEEE. The CDR3, as DNA: TGTGCCAGCAGCTTTCGGGGGCTTGGCACTGAAGCTTTCTTT. This codes for CASSFRGLGTEAFF. The whole variable domain, remainder taken from reference TRBV5-6 and TRBJ1-1, is DAGVTQSPTHLIKTRGQQVTLRCSPKSGHDTVSWYQQALGQGPQFIFQYYEEEERQRGNFPDRFSGHQFPNYSSELNVNALLLGDSALYLCASSFRGLGTEAFFGQGTRLTVV.

This clone was counted a single time. The rearrangement links TRBV5-1 to TRBJ2-1, with 11 bases that match TRBD2. V lost 1 base to trimming and J lost 1 base; unmatched junction nucleotides: 4. Per germline, CDR1 SGHRS and CDR2 YFSETQ. This CDR3 is built from 17 residues. Written as DNA, the CDR3 is TGCGCCAGCAGCTTGACCCTAGCGGGAGGTTCCTACAATGAGCAGTTCTTC. This sequence encodes CASSLTLAGGSYNEQFF.

The chain employs TRBV2 and TRBJ2-1; D gene ambiguous. Germline loops: CDR1 SNHLY, CDR2 FYNNEI. V gave up 6 bases and J gave up 13 bases, with 4 bases separating them. The CDR3 runs to 8 residues. CDR3 sequence: CASSPQFF. CDR3 bases: TGTGCCAGCAGCCCCCAGTTCTTC.

V and J are TRBV2 and TRBJ1-2; 8 bases agree with TRBD1. Germline V gives CDR1 SNHLY, CDR2 FYNNEI. The CDR3 length is 15 residues. After removal of 4 bases from V and 4 bases from J, the junction contained 8 bases not matched to a gene. The DNA of the CDR3 is TGTGCCAGCAGTGCCGACAGGGGTTTGATCTATGGCTACACCTTC. Its translation: CASSADRGLIYGYTF.

This clone occurred a few times. The chain couples TRBV5-8 to TRBJ1-2; D call uncertain. The CDR3 has 13 residues. Germline CDR1 and CDR2: SGHTS and YDEGEE. V lost 4 bases, J lost 2 bases, and 9 bases lay in between. Here the CDR3 reads CASSVGVNYGYTF. The CDR3 DNA reads TGTGCCAGCAGCGTTGGAGTAAACTATGGCTACACCTTC.

The count of this clone is one. The CDR3 DNA reads as TGTGCCAGCAGCGGGACAGGGGAGAGTTACGAAAAACTGTTTTTT. It is translated as CASSGTGESYEKLFF. The rearrangement links TRBV9 to TRBJ1-4; 9 nucleotides agree with TRBD1. This CDR3 comprises 15 residues. V shed 3 bases and J 8 bases; nucleotides not matched to a gene: 8. The germline V gene encodes CDR1 SGDLS and CDR2 YYNGEE.

The count of this clone is one. V gene TRBV5-1 combines with J gene TRBJ2-5; D could derive from TRBD1 or TRBD2 (5 bases each). The germline gives CDR1 SGHRS, CDR2 YFSETQ. This CDR3 region has 14 residues. V was shortened by 1 base and J by 5 bases, with 12 bases between the two germline ends. The CDR3: CASSLFWWGETQYF. The CDR3 DNA sequence: TGCGCCAGCAGCTTGTTTTGGTGGGGGGAGACCCAGTACTTC.

The genes are TRBV6-1 and TRBJ1-2; D remains unclear. The CDR3 runs to 14 residues. Germline V gene lookup returns CDR1 MNHNS and CDR2 SASEGT. The germline V and J ends were trimmed by 1 base and 4 bases, with 10 bases remaining between them. Here the CDR3 reads CASSEGADVYGYTF. The CDR3, as DNA: TGTGCCAGCAGTGAAGGGGCGGACGTCTATGGCTACACCTTC.

The table lists this clone with a count of one. The V and J genes are TRBV6-5 and TRBJ2-7, with 11 bases that match TRBD1. The J segment lost 2 bases and the V segment lost 6 bases, leaving 6 bases of the junction unmatched. Germline CDR1 reads MNHEY; CDR2 reads SVGAGI. The CDR3 has 15 residues. CDR3 DNA: TGTGCCAGCAGCAGGGGACAGGGGGTACCCTACGAGCAGTACTTC. It encodes CASSRGQGVPYEQYF.

This chain connects TRBV7-6 to TRBJ2-3; no reliable D call. Per germline, CDR1 SGHVS and CDR2 FNYEAQ. This CDR3 has 13 amino acids. The V gene lost 5 bases and the J gene lost 2 bases, with 8 bases spanning the gap. CDR3 loop: CASSPPYTDTQYF. The CDR3 DNA sequence: TGTGCCAGCAGCCCACCATACACAGATACGCAGTATTTT.

This rearrangement joins TRBV4-3 to TRBJ1-5; the D gene is possibly TRBD1 (5 bases). The V end lost 0 bases, the J end lost 11 bases, and 14 bases lay between the germline ends. The V gene's germline CDR1 is LGHNA and CDR2 YSLEER. The CDR3 is made up of 14 amino acids. The chain's CDR3 is CASSQDRGVKAQHF. The CDR3 DNA sequence: TGCGCCAGCAGCCAAGATCGGGGGGTTAAAGCCCAGCATTTT.

The chain recombines TRBV23-1 with TRBJ2-1; possibly TRBD1 or TRBD2 for D (6 bases each). TRBV23-1 is marked as an open reading frame, function uncertain. The CDR3 is 19 amino acids. V lost 0 bases and J 9 bases, leaving 27 bases between the germline ends. CDR3 in amino acids: CASSQSDDRLEGFRGEQFF. The CDR3 DNA is TGCGCCAGCAGTCAATCAGACGACAGGTTGGAGGGCTTTAGGGGTGAGCAGTTCTTC.

This sequence joins TRBV5-1 and TRBJ2-2, with TRBD2 as a possible D gene (6 bases). The CDR3 spans 14 residues. CDR1 and CDR2 from the germline V gene are SGHRS and YFSETQ. V was shortened by 0 bases and J by 6 bases, with 9 bases between the two germline ends. The CDR3 sequence: CASSLEGTAGELFF. Written as DNA, the CDR3 is TGCGCCAGCAGCTTGGAAGGGACTGCCGGGGAGCTGTTTTTT. Variable domain in full (rest from reference TRBV5-1 and TRBJ2-2): KAGVTQTPRYLIKTRGQQVTLSCSPISGHRSVSWYQQTPGQGLQFLFEYFSETQRNKGNFPGRFSGRQFSNSRSEMNVSTLELGDSALYLCASSLEGTAGELFFGEGSRLTVL.

Of note for this clone: The sample carries other DNA sequences with the same CDR3. This chain uses TRBV4-2 with TRBJ2-1; no reliable D call. Trimming removed 5 bases at V and 6 bases at J, with 5 bases between. The CDR3 length is 11 residues. CDR1 is LGHNA and CDR2 is YNFKEQ in the germline V gene. The CDR3 nucleotides are TGTGCCAGCAGCTTTGTCAATGAGCAGTTCTTC. It translates to CASSFVNEQFF.

This clone was seen more than once but under ten times. V usage is TRBV7-9 and J usage is TRBJ1-4; D may be TRBD1 (6 bases). The germline V gene encodes CDR1 SEHNR and CDR2 FQNEAQ (reference sequence). Trimming cost V 3 bases and J 6 bases, with 14 bases left between them. This CDR3 region has 15 residues. The CDR3 DNA is TGTGCCAGCAGCTTCCGTAGGGGGACGGATGAAAAACTGTTTTTT. This encodes CASSFRRGTDEKLFF. Drawing the rest from reference TRBV7-9 and TRBJ1-4, the complete variable domain is DTGVSQNPRHKITKRGQNVTFRCDPISEHNRLYWYRQTLGQGPEFLTYFQNEAQLEKSRLLSDRFSAERPKGSFSTLEIQRTEQGDSAMYLCASSFRRGTDEKLFFGSGTQLSVL.

V is TRBV28 and J is TRBJ1-5, with 8 bases aligning to TRBD1. The CDR3 has 17 amino acids. CDR1 and CDR2 (germline): MDHEN, SYDVKM. Trimming cost V 4 bases and J 2 bases; bases outside gene matches: 10. CDR3 nucleotide sequence: TGTGCCAGCAGTTCGATCCAGGGGGCGGCGGGCAATCAGCCCCAGCATTTT. This gives the protein CASSSIQGAAGNQPQHF. Combining the CDR3 with reference TRBV28 and TRBJ1-5 gives the whole variable domain DVKVTQSSRYLVKRTGEKVFLECVQDMDHENMFWYRQDPGLGLRLIYFSYDVKMKEKGDIPEGYSVSREKKERFSLILESASTNQTSMYLCASSSIQGAAGNQPQHFGDGTRLSIL.